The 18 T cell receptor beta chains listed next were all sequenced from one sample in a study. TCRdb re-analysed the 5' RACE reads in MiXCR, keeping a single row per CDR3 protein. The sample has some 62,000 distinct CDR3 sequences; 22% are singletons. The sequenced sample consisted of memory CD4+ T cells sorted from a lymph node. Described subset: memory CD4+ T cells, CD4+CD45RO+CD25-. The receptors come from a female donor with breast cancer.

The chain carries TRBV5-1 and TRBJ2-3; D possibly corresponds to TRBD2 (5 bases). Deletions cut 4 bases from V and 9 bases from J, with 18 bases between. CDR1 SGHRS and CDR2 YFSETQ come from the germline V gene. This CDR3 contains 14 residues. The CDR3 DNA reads TGCGCCAGCAGCCTAGAGCTAGCACAAGGAACGCAGTATTTT. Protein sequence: CASSLELAQGTQYF.

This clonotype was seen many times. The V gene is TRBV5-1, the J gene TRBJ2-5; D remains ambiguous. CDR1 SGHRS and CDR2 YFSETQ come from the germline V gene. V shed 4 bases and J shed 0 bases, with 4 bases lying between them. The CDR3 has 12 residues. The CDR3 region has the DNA TGCGCCAGCAGCCAAGACCAAGAGACCCAGTACTTC. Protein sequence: CASSQDQETQYF.

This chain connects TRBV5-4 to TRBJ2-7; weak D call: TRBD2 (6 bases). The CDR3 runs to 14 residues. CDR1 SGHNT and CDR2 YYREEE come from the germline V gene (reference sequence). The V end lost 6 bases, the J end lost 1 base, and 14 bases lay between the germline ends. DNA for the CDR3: TGTGCCAGCAAGATGGACTACCTATCCTACGAGCAGTACTTC. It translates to CASKMDYLSYEQYF.

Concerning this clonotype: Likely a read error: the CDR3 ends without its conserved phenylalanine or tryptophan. Here the CDR3 DNA reads TGTGCCAGCAGCCAAGGAATCTATGGCTACACCCTC. Translation gives CASSQGIYGYTL. The chain links TRBV3-1 to TRBJ1-2; D remains unclear. Germline V gene data show CDR1 as LGHDT and CDR2 as YNNKEL (reference sequence). The germline V and J ends were trimmed by 1 base and 4 bases, with 4 bases remaining between them. The CDR3 length is 12 residues.

DNA for the CDR3: TGTGCCAGCAGTTTATGGGCTAGCGGGAGTCACGAGCAGTACTTC. Translated, it gives CASSLWASGSHEQYF. The chain is built from TRBV28 and TRBJ2-7; 10 positions match TRBD2. This CDR3 contains 15 residues. J gave up 5 bases and V 0 bases, and 4 bases lay outside the gene matches. Germline assignment: CDR1 MDHEN and CDR2 SYDVKM.

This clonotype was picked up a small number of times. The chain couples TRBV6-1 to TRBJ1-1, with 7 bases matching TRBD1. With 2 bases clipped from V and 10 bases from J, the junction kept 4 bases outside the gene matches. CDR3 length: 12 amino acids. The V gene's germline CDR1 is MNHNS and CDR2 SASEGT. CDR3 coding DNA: TGTGCCAGCAGTGAATCCGGGACAGTAGCTTTCTTT. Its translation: CASSESGTVAFF.

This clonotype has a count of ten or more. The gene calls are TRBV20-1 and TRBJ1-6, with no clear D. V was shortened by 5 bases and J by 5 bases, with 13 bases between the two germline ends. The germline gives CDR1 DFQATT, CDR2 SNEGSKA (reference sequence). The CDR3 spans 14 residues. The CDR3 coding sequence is TGCAGTGCTCACTCAGGACGCAATAATTCACCCCTCCACTTT. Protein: CSAHSGRNNSPLHF.

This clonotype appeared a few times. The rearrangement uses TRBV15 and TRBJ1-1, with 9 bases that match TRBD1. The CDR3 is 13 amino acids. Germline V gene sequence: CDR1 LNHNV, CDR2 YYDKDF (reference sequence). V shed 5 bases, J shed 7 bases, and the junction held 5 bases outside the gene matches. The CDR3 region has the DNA TGTGCCACCAGCTTGGGACAGGGACTTGAAGCTTTCTTT. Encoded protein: CATSLGQGLEAFF.

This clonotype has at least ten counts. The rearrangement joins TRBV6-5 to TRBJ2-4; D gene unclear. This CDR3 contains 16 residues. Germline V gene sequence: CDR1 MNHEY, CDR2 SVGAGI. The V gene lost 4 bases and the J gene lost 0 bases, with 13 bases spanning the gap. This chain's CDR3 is CASSFSYILAKNIQYF. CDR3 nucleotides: TGTGCCAGCAGTTTCTCTTACATCCTAGCCAAAAACATTCAGTACTTC.

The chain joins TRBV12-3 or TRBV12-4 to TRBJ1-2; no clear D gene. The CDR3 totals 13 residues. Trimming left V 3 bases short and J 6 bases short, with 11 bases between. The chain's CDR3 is CASSFRAGDGYTF. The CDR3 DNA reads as TGTGCCAGCAGTTTCCGGGCAGGAGATGGCTACACCTTC.

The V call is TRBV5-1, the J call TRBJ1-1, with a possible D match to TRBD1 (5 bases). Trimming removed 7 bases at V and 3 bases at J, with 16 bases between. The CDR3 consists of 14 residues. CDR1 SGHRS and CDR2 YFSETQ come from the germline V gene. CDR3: CASGSNQGDTEAFF. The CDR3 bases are TGCGCCAGCGGTTCCAACCAGGGTGACACTGAAGCTTTCTTT.

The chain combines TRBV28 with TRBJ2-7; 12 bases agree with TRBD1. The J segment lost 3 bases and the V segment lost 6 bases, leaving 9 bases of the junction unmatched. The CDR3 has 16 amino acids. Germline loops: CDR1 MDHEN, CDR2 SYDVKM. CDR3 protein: CASSTPGTGGNYEQYF. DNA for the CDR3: TGTGCCAGCAGCACACCCGGGACAGGGGGCAACTACGAGCAGTACTTC.

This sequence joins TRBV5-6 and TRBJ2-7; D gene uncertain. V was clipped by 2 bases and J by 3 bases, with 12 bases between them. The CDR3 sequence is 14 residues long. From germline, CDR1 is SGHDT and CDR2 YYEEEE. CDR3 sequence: CASSFPAGSYEQYF. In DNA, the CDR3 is TGTGCCAGCAGCTTTCCCGCAGGAAGCTACGAGCAGTACTTC.

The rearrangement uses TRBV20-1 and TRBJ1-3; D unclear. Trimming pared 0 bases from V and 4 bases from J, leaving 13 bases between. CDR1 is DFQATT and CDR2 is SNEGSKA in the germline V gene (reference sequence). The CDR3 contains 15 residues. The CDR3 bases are TGCAGTGCTAGAGATTCGGCTCCCCCGGGAAACACCATATATTTT. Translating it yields CSARDSAPPGNTIYF.

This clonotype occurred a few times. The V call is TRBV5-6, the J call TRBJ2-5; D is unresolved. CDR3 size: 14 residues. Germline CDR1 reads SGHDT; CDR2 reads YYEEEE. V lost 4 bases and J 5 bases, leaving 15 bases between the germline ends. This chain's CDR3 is CASSPWSTWETQYF. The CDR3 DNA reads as TGTGCCAGCAGCCCCTGGAGTACGTGGGAGACCCAGTACTTC.

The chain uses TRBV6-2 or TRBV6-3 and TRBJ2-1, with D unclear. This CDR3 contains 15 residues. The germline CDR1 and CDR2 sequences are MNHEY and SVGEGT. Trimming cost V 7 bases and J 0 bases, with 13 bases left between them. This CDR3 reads CASNKAVSSYNEQFF. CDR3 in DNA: TGTGCCAGCAACAAGGCCGTAAGCTCCTACAATGAGCAGTTCTTC.

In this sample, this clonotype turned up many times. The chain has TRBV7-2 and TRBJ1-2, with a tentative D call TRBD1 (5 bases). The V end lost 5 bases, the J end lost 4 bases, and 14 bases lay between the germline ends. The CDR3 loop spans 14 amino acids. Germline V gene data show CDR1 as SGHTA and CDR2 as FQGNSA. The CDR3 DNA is TGTGCCAGCAGCCCCGGGACGGACGCCTATGGCTACACCTTC. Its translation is CASSPGTDAYGYTF.

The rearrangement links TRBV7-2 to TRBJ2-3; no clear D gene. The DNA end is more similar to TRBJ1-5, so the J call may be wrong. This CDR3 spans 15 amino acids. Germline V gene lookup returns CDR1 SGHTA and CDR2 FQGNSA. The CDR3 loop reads CASSLAGETTDTQHF. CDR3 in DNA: TGTGCCAGCAGCTTAGCGGGAGAGACCACAGATACGCAGCATTTT.